This is a list of T cell receptor beta chains from one sample in a study of T cell responses to AZD1222 COVID-19 vaccine. Clones were sequenced by immunoSEQ multiplex PCR, and TCRdb holds only the in-frame ones, with some missing. This repertoire shows about 76,000 clones, more than 75% found once; its top ten account for around 4.5%. The starting material was peripheral blood, obtained on day 0 of MenACWY control vaccination. All receptors derive from an adult in good health. The CDR3 runs from the conserved cysteine through the conserved F or W. D genes are given only for firm matches. The size field is filled for only some rows; it gives once, few, many or a size class.

clone_size,j_call,v_call,d_call,cdr3_nt,cdr3_aa
.,TRBJ2-7,TRBV2,TRBD1,TGTGCCATCTTACAGGGGGCCTACGAGCAGTACTTC,CAILQGAYEQYF
.,TRBJ2-3,TRBV6-2/TRBV6-3,TRBD1,TGTGCCAGCAGTTACTCGGGACAGTCAGATACGCAGTATTTT,CASSYSGQSDTQYF
.,TRBJ2-7,TRBV6-5,TRBD1,TGTGCCAGCATCGACAGGGCCCTCTACGAGCAGTACTTC,CASIDRALYEQYF
.,TRBJ1-6,TRBV11-2,TRBD1,TGTGCCAGCAGCTCGAACAGGGGTCCCATTAATTCACCCCTCCACTTT,CASSSNRGPINSPLHF
.,TRBJ1-5,TRBV18,TRBD1,TGTGCCAGCTCAGCGGACAGGGACGGTCAGCCCCAGCATTTT,CASSADRDGQPQHF
.,TRBJ2-2,TRBV29-1,TRBD2,TGCAGCGTGCCGGGACTAGATAACACCGGGGAGCTGTTTTTT,CSVPGLDNTGELFF
.,TRBJ2-1,TRBV7-3,.,TGTGCCAGCAGCTTATTACCTCCTAATGAGCAGTTCTTC,CASSLLPPNEQFF
few,TRBJ2-7,TRBV29-1,.,TGCAGCGTAGGGTCAGCTAATTACGAGCAGTACTTC,CSVGSANYEQYF
.,TRBJ2-4,TRBV6-2/TRBV6-3,.,TGTGCCAGCAGCCCGTCAGGCAAGGCCAAAAACATTCAGTACTTC,CASSPSGKAKNIQYF
.,TRBJ1-2,TRBV19,.,TGTGCCAGTAGTCCCACAGGACGTGGCTACACCTTC,CASSPTGRGYTF
.,TRBJ1-1,TRBV7-2,TRBD1,TGTGCCAGCAGCTCGGACAGGGGGAACACTGAAGCTTTCTTT,CASSSDRGNTEAFF
.,TRBJ1-1,TRBV6-1,.,TGTGCCAGCAGTGAAAAGGAGGAGGACACTGAAGCTTTCTTT,CASSEKEEDTEAFF
.,TRBJ1-1,TRBV4-3,.,TGCGCCAGCAGCCCCGGGGTTAACACTGAAGCTTTCTTT,CASSPGVNTEAFF
.,TRBJ2-1,TRBV11-2,TRBD2,TGTGCCAGCACCTCGACTAGCGCCTATTTATACTCCTACAATGAGCAGTTCTTC,CASTSTSAYLYSYNEQFF
.,TRBJ1-3,TRBV3-1/TRBV3-2,.,TGTGCCAGCAGCCAATATAGTAAGACAAGACTGGCCGGAAACACCATATATTTT,CASSQYSKTRLAGNTIYF
.,TRBJ1-1,TRBV7-2,.,TGTGCCAGCAGCTTAGAATGGGGATACGTCACTGAAGCTTTCTTT,CASSLEWGYVTEAFF
.,TRBJ2-3,TRBV27,TRBD2,TGTGCCAGCAGCCCCCGGACTAGGCCGGATACGCAGTATTTT,CASSPRTRPDTQYF
once,TRBJ2-2,TRBV6-5,.,TGTGCCAGCAGCTCCCCCCGGAGGGCCTTCGGGGAGCTGTTTTTT,CASSSPRRAFGELFF
medium-sized,TRBJ1-4,TRBV5-1,TRBD1,TGCGCCAGCAGCTACAGGGGGCAAAAACTGTTTTTT,CASSYRGQKLFF
.,TRBJ1-1,TRBV7-8,TRBD1,TGTGCCAGCACCAGACAGGGAATGAACACTGAAGCTTTCTTT,CASTRQGMNTEAFF
few,TRBJ2-7,TRBV4-3,.,TGCGCCAGCAGCCAAGGGGTCGGCACATCCATTTACGAGCAGTACTTC,CASSQGVGTSIYEQYF
.,TRBJ2-1,TRBV6-5,TRBD2,TGTGCCAGCAGTTACGCAGCGGGGGCAGCGGGTGAGCAGTTCTTC,CASSYAAGAAGEQFF
.,TRBJ1-4,TRBV5-4,.,TGTGCCAGCAGCTTGATTCCTTTTAATGAAAAACTGTTTTTT,CASSLIPFNEKLFF
once,TRBJ1-1,TRBV6-5,.,TGTGCCAGCAGCCTGGAGGGATTGAACACTGAAGCTTTCTTT,CASSLEGLNTEAFF
.,TRBJ2-1,TRBV5-4,.,TGTGCCAGCAGCCTGGACAGCTACAATGAGCAGTTCTTC,CASSLDSYNEQFF
.,TRBJ1-4,TRBV7-2,.,TGTGCCAGCAGCTGGTCAGGGAGCACTAATGAAAAACTGTTTTTT,CASSWSGSTNEKLFF
.,TRBJ2-7,TRBV14,.,TGTGCCAGCAGCAGCCTGCGGGGACACGAGCAGTACTTC,CASSSLRGHEQYF
.,TRBJ2-1,TRBV7-7,.,TGTGCCAGCAGCCCTAGCTGGGGCCTGGATGAGCAGTTCTTC,CASSPSWGLDEQFF
.,TRBJ2-7,TRBV28,TRBD2,TGTGCCAGCAGAATCGATGGGGGGTCTAGCGGGATTACCTACGAGCAGTACTTC,CASRIDGGSSGITYEQYF
.,TRBJ1-2,TRBV9,.,TGTGCCAGCAGCGTAGTAGGGGATCCCTCCTATGGCTACACCTTC,CASSVVGDPSYGYTF
.,TRBJ2-3,TRBV6-2/TRBV6-3,.,TGTGCCAGCAGTTCCGAATGGGGTACGCAGTATTTT,CASSSEWGTQYF
.,TRBJ2-2,TRBV7-9,.,TGTGCCAGCAGGCAGGAGGGGGCATGGACCGGGGAGCTGTTTTTT,CASRQEGAWTGELFF
.,TRBJ2-1,TRBV4-2,TRBD2,TGTGCCAGCAGCTTCCACCCTCAGCGGGAGTCCTACAATGAGCAGTTCTTC,CASSFHPQRESYNEQFF
.,TRBJ2-1,TRBV19,TRBD2,TGTGCCAGTAGTACCTGGACTAGCGGGATTAGTGAGCAGTTCTTC,CASSTWTSGISEQFF
.,TRBJ1-2,TRBV7-3,.,TGTGCCAGCAGCTTATTTGGGGGTGACGGCTACACCTTC,CASSLFGGDGYTF
.,TRBJ2-2,TRBV15,.,TGTGCCACCAGCAGAGATTGGGGCTTCCTGGGCCTGAACACCGGGGAGCTGTTTTTT,CATSRDWGFLGLNTGELFF
.,TRBJ2-1,TRBV11-2,TRBD2,TGTGCCAGCAGCCCCCAGGGGACTAGCGGATACAATGAGCAGTTCTTC,CASSPQGTSGYNEQFF
.,TRBJ2-7,TRBV14,.,TGTGCCAGCAGCCTAAGGATCTCCTACGAGCAGTACTTC,CASSLRISYEQYF
.,TRBJ2-2,TRBV5-1,.,TGCGCCAGCAGCGCGGGAATAAGTACCGGGGAGCTGTTTTTT,CASSAGISTGELFF
few,TRBJ2-1,TRBV29-1,.,TGCAGCGTTGAAGAATTACAGGAGATGATGAATGAGCAGTTCTTC,CSVEELQEMMNEQFF
few,TRBJ2-1,TRBV7-9,.,TGTGCCAGCAGCCGCGGACTTAACAATGAGCAGTTCTTC,CASSRGLNNEQFF
.,TRBJ1-1,TRBV6-5,TRBD1,TGTGCCAGCAACCAGGGGGCCGGGGGCACTGAAGCTTTCTTT,CASNQGAGGTEAFF
.,TRBJ1-5,TRBV19,TRBD1,TGTGCCAGTAGCAGAACAGGGGTGGGTCAGCCCCAGCATTTT,CASSRTGVGQPQHF
.,TRBJ1-5,TRBV28,.,TGTGCCAGCAGGGGTATCGGGCCCCAGCATTTT,CASRGIGPQHF
.,TRBJ1-5,TRBV7-9,.,TGTGCCAGCAGCTTAACCAATCAGCCCCAGCATTTT,CASSLTNQPQHF
.,TRBJ1-2,TRBV4-3,TRBD1,TGCGCCAGCAGCCAAGTGTGGACAGGGGGCGCAAACTATGGCTACACCTTC,CASSQVWTGGANYGYTF
few,TRBJ1-2,TRBV6-2/TRBV6-3,.,TGTGCCAGCAGTACCCGACGGGGCGACTATGGCTACACCTTC,CASSTRRGDYGYTF